The clone carrying this TCR beta chain is a singleton in its sample. The antigen is not known. Orbital computed tomography, thyroid ultrasound, TRAb, serum thyroxine and clinical symptoms formed the basis of diagnosis. RNA transcripts provided the template for amplifying TCR beta CDR3 regions. RT-PCR in the first round used HTBI primers; a second-round multiplex PCR followed. Using its own MiXCR run on the multiplex PCR reads, TCRdb lists one record per CDR3 protein. Among about 500,000 distinct CDR3 sequences listed, just under 40% were seen once. This sample is part of a study of Graves' ophthalmopathy and Graves' hyperthyroidism. CDR3 length equals 16 residues. V was cut by 3 bases and J by 6 bases, with 23 bases left in between. The V gene's germline CDR1 is DFQATT and CDR2 SNEGSKA (reference sequence). Findings of the study overall: Most expanded thyroid clonotypes above 0.001 frequency also appeared in blood. The model reached around 70% sensitivity and around 74% specificity for predicting ophthalmopathy progression.

The chain uses TRBV20-1 and TRBJ1-2; D is perhaps TRBD1 (5 bases). Sequenced sample: peripheral blood or thyroid tissue (not recorded which). This receptor was identified in an adult man with Graves' hyperthyroidism. The DNA of the CDR3 is TGCAGTGCTAGTTTGGGACTACAGTCGGGGTACGATGGCTACACCTTC. As protein: CSASLGLQSGYDGYTF.